The next 24 T cell receptor beta chains were all read from a single sample in a study of T cell responses to AZD1222 COVID-19 vaccine. Data came from immunoSEQ multiplex PCR; TCRdb stores just in-frame clones and leaves some out. The data hold 120,000 or so clones, with roughly 89% observed a single time. This sample comprised peripheral blood, obtained on day 0 of MenACWY control vaccination. The receptors were gathered from an adult in good health.

The V gene is TRBV2, the J gene TRBJ2-1; TRBD2 agrees at 9 bases. The CDR3 consists of 18 residues. The J segment lost 0 bases and the V segment lost 5 bases, leaving 11 bases of the junction unmatched. In germline, CDR1 is SNHLY, CDR2 FYNNEI. CDR3 sequence reads: CASSQSAGGPGSYNEQFF. The CDR3 DNA reads as TGTGCCAGCAGTCAATCTGCGGGAGGGCCTGGCTCCTACAATGAGCAGTTCTTC. Based on the CDR3 plus reference TRBV2 and TRBJ2-1, the full variable domain is EPEVTQTPSHQVTQMGQEVILRCVPISNHLYFYWYRQILGQKVEFLVSFYNNEISEKSEIFDDQFSVERPDGSNFTLKIRSTKLEDSAMYFCASSQSAGGPGSYNEQFFGPGTRLTVL.

This clone has just one count. The V and J genes are TRBV27 and TRBJ2-5; D is undetermined. Trimming shortened V by 1 base and J by 5 bases, and 8 bases separated the two germline ends. Germline CDR1 is MNHEY and CDR2 is SMNVEV (reference sequence). There are 13 residues in the CDR3. The CDR3: CASSLWGRETQYF. In DNA, the CDR3 is TGTGCCAGCAGTTTATGGGGTCGGGAGACCCAGTACTTC.

The table lists this clone with a count of one. This rearrangement joins TRBV4-3 to TRBJ2-4; 8 bases align to TRBD1. With 5 bases clipped from V and 7 bases from J, the junction kept 7 bases outside the gene matches. Germline lookup yields CDR1 LGHNA and CDR2 YSLEER. The CDR3 is 14 amino acids. The CDR3 loop is CASSKDRERNIQYF. In nucleotides, the CDR3 is TGCGCCAGCAGCAAGGACAGGGAGCGGAACATTCAGTACTTC.

V gene TRBV4-3 combines with J gene TRBJ2-1; 11 positions agree with TRBD2. Germline V gives CDR1 LGHNA, CDR2 YSLEER. V shed 2 bases, J shed 6 bases, and the junction held 6 bases outside the gene matches. This CDR3 spans 16 amino acids. Here the CDR3 reads CASSQTSGRYGNEQFF. The DNA for the CDR3 is TGCGCCAGCAGCCAAACTAGCGGGAGATATGGCAATGAGCAGTTCTTC.

V and J are TRBV5-6 and TRBJ2-7, with no clear D. The length of the CDR3 is 13 residues. The V gene's germline CDR1 is SGHDT and CDR2 YYEEEE. V gave up 2 bases and J gave up 7 bases, with 13 bases separating them. Here the CDR3 reads CASSFPSAGEQYF. The DNA for the CDR3 is TGTGCCAGCAGCTTCCCGTCCGCTGGGGAGCAGTACTTC.

The rearrangement links TRBV5-4 to TRBJ1-1; no definite D call. V was cut by 0 bases and J by 1 base, with 13 bases left in between. The CDR3 has 16 residues. Germline CDR1 is SGHNT and CDR2 is YYREEE (reference sequence). CDR3 sequence reads: CASSLGTPLENTEAFF. For the CDR3, the DNA is TGTGCCAGCAGCTTGGGCACTCCCCTGGAGAACACTGAAGCTTTCTTT.

This clone occurred once. The chain recombines TRBV9 with TRBJ1-2, with D perhaps matching TRBD1 (5 bases). The germline V and J ends were trimmed by 4 bases and 8 bases, with 24 bases remaining between them. This CDR3 spans 16 amino acids. From germline, CDR1 is SGDLS and CDR2 YYNGEE. DNA of the CDR3: TGTGCCAGCAGCCCCCGGGACGGTCGCTGGCTTTTGGGCTACACCTTC. Translation: CASSPRDGRWLLGYTF.

The gene calls are TRBV27 and TRBJ2-3, with 9 bases that match TRBD2. The germline gives CDR1 MNHEY, CDR2 SMNVEV (reference sequence). The CDR3 has 15 amino acids. Unmatched junction bases numbered 5, after V lost 7 bases and J lost 0 bases. CDR3 nucleotide sequence: TGTGCCAGCACCGATAGCGGGAGCAGCACAGATACGCAGTATTTT. Its protein product is CASTDSGSSTDTQYF.

The J gene is TRBJ2-7, the V gene TRBV13; D is perhaps TRBD1 or TRBD2 (5 bases each). Germline V lookup: CDR1 PRHDT, CDR2 FYEKMQ (reference sequence). V was pared by 7 bases and J by 3 bases, with 19 bases between. This CDR3 is built from 15 residues. CDR3 sequence (DNA): TGTGCCAGCACCAGTCCTCGGGACGCATACTACGAGCAGTACTTC. Amino acids: CASTSPRDAYYEQYF. Full variable domain (outside the CDR3, taken from reference TRBV13 and TRBJ2-7): AAGVIQSPRHLIKEKRETATLKCYPIPRHDTVYWYQQGPGQDPQFLISFYEKMQSDKGSIPDRFSAQQFSDYHSELNMSSLELGDSALYFCASTSPRDAYYEQYFGPGTRLTVT.

V is TRBV12-3 or TRBV12-4 and J is TRBJ2-3; maybe TRBD1 (5 bases). Trimming removed 5 bases from V and 6 bases from J, with 9 bases in between. The CDR3 is 12 amino acids. The CDR3 DNA reads as TGTGCCAGCAGTCGAGCAGGGGATACGCAGTATTTT. This encodes CASSRAGDTQYF.

V gene TRBV11-3 combines with J gene TRBJ2-7, with 10 bases fitting TRBD2. The CDR3 has 20 amino acids. V gave up 4 bases and J gave up 6 bases; unmatched junction bases: 24. Germline V gene data show CDR1 as SGHNT and CDR2 as YENEEA. CDR3 loop: CASSSTPLLAGPRRGSEQYF. The CDR3 bases are TGTGCCAGCAGCTCCACCCCCTTACTAGCGGGACCCCGTCGAGGGAGCGAGCAGTACTTC.

CDR3 sequence reads: CASSLALSDRGRGHEQYF. CDR3 nucleotide sequence: TGTGCCAGCAGCTTAGCGCTTTCTGACAGGGGGCGAGGACACGAGCAGTACTTC. The chain links TRBV7-8 to TRBJ2-7; 10 positions match TRBD1. Germline-derived CDR1 and CDR2 are SGHVS and FQNEAQ. This CDR3 is built from 18 residues. J was trimmed by 5 bases and V by 0 bases; bases with no gene match: 13.

This chain uses TRBV20-1 with TRBJ1-2; D is perhaps TRBD1 (5 bases). Trimming shortened V by 3 bases and J by 8 bases, and 19 bases separated the two germline ends. CDR3 length: 14 residues. CDR1 is DFQATT, CDR2 SNEGSKA, per germline (reference sequence). Here the CDR3 DNA reads TGCAGTGCTAGTGCTAGGGGCCTCGGAGGAGGCTACACCTTC. This sequence encodes CSASARGLGGGYTF.

This clone was detected only a few times. The same CDR3 is also encoded by other DNA sequences in this sample. The chain couples TRBV7-2 to TRBJ2-7; 9 positions match TRBD2. CDR3 length equals 15 residues. V was pared by 5 bases and J by 2 bases, with 7 bases of the junction left unmatched. Germline V CDR1 and CDR2: SGHTA, FQGNSA. The CDR3 sequence: CASSPLGTSPYEQYF. The DNA for the CDR3 is TGTGCCAGCAGCCCGCTCGGGACTAGCCCCTACGAGCAGTACTTC. Variable domain in full (rest from reference TRBV7-2 and TRBJ2-7): GAGVSQSPSNKVTEKGKDVELRCDPISGHTALYWYRQSLGQGLEFLIYFQGNSAPDKSGLPSDRFSAERTGGSVSTLTIQRTQQEDSAVYLCASSPLGTSPYEQYFGPGTRLTVT.

The genes are TRBV4-1 and TRBJ1-2, with D uncertain. The CDR3 runs 14 residues. V was cut by 4 bases and J by 2 bases, with 11 bases left in between. Germline V lookup: CDR1 MGHRA, CDR2 YSYEKL. This chain's CDR3 is CASSPRDENYGYTF. As DNA, the CDR3 is TGCGCCAGCAGCCCGCGAGACGAAAACTATGGCTACACCTTC.

This chain connects TRBV5-4 to TRBJ1-2; 7 bases fit TRBD1. Germline lookup yields CDR1 SGHNT and CDR2 YYREEE (reference sequence). Trimming cost V 5 bases and J 2 bases; bases outside gene matches: 3. The CDR3 totals 13 residues. The CDR3 reads CASRDRANYGYTF. DNA of the CDR3: TGTGCCAGCAGAGACAGGGCGAACTATGGCTACACCTTC. The full variable domain, in which reference TRBV5-4 and TRBJ1-2 provide the parts outside the CDR3, is ETGVTQSPTHLIKTRGQQVTLRCSSQSGHNTVSWYQQALGQGPQFIFQYYREEENGRGNFPPRFSGLQFPNYSSELNVNALELDDSALYLCASRDRANYGYTFGSGTRLTVV.

The rearrangement uses TRBV19 and TRBJ1-5, with D maybe TRBD1 (5 bases). The CDR3 loop spans 14 amino acids. V was cut by 5 bases and J by 5 bases, with 13 bases left in between. Germline CDR1 LNHDA, CDR2 SQIVND (reference sequence). The CDR3 region is CASSADKWDQPQHF. As DNA, the CDR3 is TGTGCCAGTAGTGCGGACAAGTGGGATCAGCCCCAGCATTTT. The whole variable domain, filled in from reference TRBV19 and TRBJ1-5, reads DGGITQSPKYLFRKEGQNVTLSCEQNLNHDAMYWYRQDPGQGLRLIYYSQIVNDFQKGDIAEGYSVSREKKESFPLTVTSAQKNPTAFYLCASSADKWDQPQHFGDGTRLSIL.

This chain joins TRBV18 and TRBJ1-2, with 7 bases identical to TRBD1. Germline V CDR1 and CDR2: KGHSH, LQKENI. V shed 1 base, J shed 10 bases, and the junction held 3 bases outside the gene matches. The CDR3 is 12 residues long. The CDR3 DNA sequence: TGTGCCAGCTCACCACAGGGGGCAGACTACACCTTC. Its protein product is CASSPQGADYTF.

The chain carries TRBV11-3 and TRBJ2-7, with unresolved D. This CDR3 region has 16 residues. V dropped 0 bases and J dropped 6 bases, with 18 bases sitting between them. Germline lookup yields CDR1 SGHNT and CDR2 YENEEA. CDR3 residues: CASSLDTTVRRPEQYF. In DNA form, the CDR3 reads TGTGCCAGCAGCTTAGATACTACGGTTCGGAGACCCGAGCAGTACTTC.

This chain links TRBV3-1 (or the pseudogene TRBV3-2) with TRBJ1-2; D is unclear. Germline CDR1 and CDR2: LGHDT and YNNKEL (reference sequence). V lost 1 base and J lost 7, with 10 bases in between. The CDR3 runs 13 residues. Written as DNA, the CDR3 is TGTGCCAGCAGCCAAGGGGAGGAGGGTGGCTACACCTTC. The encoded protein is CASSQGEEGGYTF.

The chain employs TRBV27 and TRBJ2-1; 9 bases map to TRBD1. The CDR3 has 17 amino acids. Germline CDR1 is MNHEY and CDR2 is SMNVEV (reference sequence). V trimming: 7 bases; J trimming: 4 bases; junction bases outside the gene matches: 14. CDR3 bases: TGTGCCAGCACCACCCTTGCTGGGACAGGGCTGTACAATGAGCAGTTCTTC. Translating gives CASTTLAGTGLYNEQFF.

This rearrangement joins TRBV3-1 (or the pseudogene TRBV3-2) to TRBJ2-1, with 9 bases lining up with TRBD2. The CDR3 is 16 amino acids. Germline values: CDR1 LGHDT, CDR2 YNNKEL (reference sequence). Trimming at V came to 7 bases and at J to 0 bases, leaving 7 bases not matched to a gene. This chain's CDR3 is CASTGLAGSSYNEQFF. The CDR3 DNA sequence: TGTGCCAGCACGGGGCTAGCGGGGAGCTCCTACAATGAGCAGTTCTTC.

V and J are TRBV6-5 and TRBJ2-1, with no clear D. Per the germline V gene, CDR1 is MNHEY and CDR2 is SVGAGI. V dropped 4 bases and J dropped 4 bases, with 5 bases sitting between them. This CDR3 is built from 12 residues. DNA of the CDR3: TGTGCCAGCAGTTGGGGTTACAATGAGCAGTTCTTC. It translates to CASSWGYNEQFF.

J is TRBJ1-1 and V is TRBV6-5, with D maybe TRBD1 (5 bases). The germline CDR1 and CDR2 sequences are MNHEY and SVGAGI. The CDR3 contains 13 residues. V was shortened by 0 bases and J by 11 bases, with 13 bases between the two germline ends. Here the CDR3 reads CASSYSAGLDAFF. The CDR3 nucleotides read TGTGCCAGCAGTTACTCGGCAGGGTTAGATGCTTTCTTT.